This paragraph covers one T cell receptor beta chain sequence. TCRdb keeps only in-frame clones here, not all; method: immunoSEQ multiplex PCR. Found here are hundreds of thousands of clones, more than 85% of them singletons; the top ten hold 1.3%. This record comes from a study of blood T cell repertoires in COVID-19. J was trimmed by 8 bases and V by 2 bases; bases with no gene match: 11. The CDR3 contains 15 residues. The germline V gene encodes CDR1 MNHEY and CDR2 SVGAGI. The clonotype comes from a man in his 70s with acute or convalescent COVID-19. The chain joins TRBV6-5 to TRBJ1-2; 7 nucleotides line up with TRBD1. Input material: peripheral blood. CDR3 loop: CASSYTLTGVGGYTF. The CDR3 coding sequence is TGTGCCAGCAGTTACACCCTCACAGGGGTCGGGGGCTACACCTTC.